Each of the 10 T cell receptor beta chains below was sequenced from the same sample in a study of Ad26.COV2.S vaccination and SARS-CoV-2 variants. Assay used: immunoSEQ multiplex PCR; TCRdb lists only in-frame clones, some missing. The profile shows about half a million clones, nearly 90% of them singletons. Treatment in this sample: roughly 19 received Ad26.COV2.S at low or high dose, single or two shots; 5 received placebo; per-sample allocation not given. The study sampled participants on day 63 after the first vaccine or placebo injection. The sample was peripheral blood, taken in a trial of Ad26.COV2.S vaccine versus placebo. The receptors come from a person between 18 and 65 years old who received the Ad26.COV2.S COVID-19 vaccine or a placebo.

The chain has TRBV7-2 and TRBJ1-4, with 7 nucleotides matching TRBD1. Germline loops: CDR1 SGHTA, CDR2 FQGNSA. The J segment lost 10 bases and the V segment lost 5 bases, leaving 13 bases of the junction unmatched. The CDR3 runs to 15 residues. As DNA, the CDR3 is TGTGCCAGCAGCACGACACAGGGGTCAATGGGAAAACTGTTTTTT. It is translated as CASSTTQGSMGKLFF.

This chain uses TRBV19 with TRBJ2-1; D may match TRBD1 or TRBD2 (6 bases each). The CDR3 loop spans 15 amino acids. Trimming left V 3 bases short and J 2 bases short, with 11 bases between. Germline V gives CDR1 LNHDA, CDR2 SQIVND (reference sequence). In DNA, the CDR3 is TGTGCCAGTAGTATGTGGGGGGCAACCTACAATGAGCAGTTCTTC. This gives the protein CASSMWGATYNEQFF.

The J gene is TRBJ1-1, the V gene TRBV7-9; D is unclear. The CDR3 spans 12 residues. Looked up from germline, CDR1 is SEHNR and CDR2 is FQNEAQ (reference sequence). V was clipped by 6 bases and J by 4 bases, with 9 bases between them. The CDR3 DNA reads as TGTGCCAGCAGTCGGGTAGTCACTGAAGCTTTCTTT. It translates to CASSRVVTEAFF.

The chain combines TRBV6-6 with TRBJ1-1; D possibly corresponds to TRBD1 (6 bases). The CDR3 is made up of 13 amino acids. The germline V and J ends were trimmed by 6 bases and 1 base, with 9 bases remaining between them. Germline V gene data show CDR1 as MNHNY and CDR2 as SVGAGI (reference sequence). The CDR3 sequence is CASSTTGNTEAFF. For the CDR3, the DNA is TGTGCCAGCAGCACGACAGGGAACACTGAAGCTTTCTTT.

The chain combines TRBV5-1 with TRBJ1-1; D may be TRBD1 (5 bases). Germline values: CDR1 SGHRS, CDR2 YFSETQ. The V and J ends lost 5 bases and 6 bases respectively, with 14 bases between them. The CDR3 has 13 amino acids. CDR3 residues: CASRRQSSSEAFF. In DNA, the CDR3 is TGCGCCAGCAGACGACAGTCCAGCTCTGAAGCTTTCTTT.

The chain couples TRBV7-6 to TRBJ1-2; no firm D call. The CDR3 spans 18 residues. CDR1 and CDR2 from the germline V gene are SGHVS and FNYEAQ. The V end was cut by 1 base, the J end by 3 bases, with 21 bases between. The DNA of the CDR3 is TGTGCCAGCAGCTTAGTCTTCGGAGGGTTAGGTTCAGACTATGGCTACACCTTC. Translated, it gives CASSLVFGGLGSDYGYTF.

The chain joins TRBV12-3 or TRBV12-4 to TRBJ2-7; tentative D call: TRBD2 (5 bases). V was clipped by 6 bases and J by 5 bases, with 8 bases between them. CDR3 length equals 11 residues. DNA for the CDR3: TGTGCCAGCAGAGTGGGAGACGAGCAGTACTTC. It specifies CASRVGDEQYF.

This CDR3 is CASSWGGPYNEQFF. In DNA form, the CDR3 reads TGTGCCAGCAGTTGGGGGGGCCCCTACAATGAGCAGTTCTTC. This rearrangement joins TRBV27 to TRBJ2-1; tentative D call: TRBD2 (7 bases). The germline V gene has CDR1 MNHEY and CDR2 SMNVEV (reference sequence). The CDR3 runs to 14 residues. V shed 4 bases and J shed 2 bases, with 9 bases lying between them.

The chain couples TRBV18 to TRBJ2-5; D might be TRBD1 or TRBD2, each matching 6 bases. V was pared by 0 bases and J by 5 bases, with 13 bases between. Germline V gene lookup returns CDR1 KGHSH and CDR2 LQKENI. The CDR3 is made up of 15 amino acids. CDR3 coding DNA: TGTGCCAGCTCACCACCTTCTTTAGGGGGGGAGACCCAGTACTTC. Translated: CASSPPSLGGETQYF.

The gene calls are TRBV6-5 and TRBJ2-1, with D possibly TRBD1 on 6 matching bases. The germline V and J ends were trimmed by 2 bases and 4 bases, with 15 bases remaining between them. The CDR3 consists of 16 residues. Per germline, CDR1 MNHEY and CDR2 SVGAGI. CDR3 bases: TGTGCCAGCAGTTACACAGGGACAACAGGGTACAATGAGCAGTTCTTC. It is translated as CASSYTGTTGYNEQFF.